The following is a T cell receptor (beta chain) sequence with its context. Its matching antigen is unknown. This sample was included in a study of T cell responses to AZD1222 COVID-19 vaccine. Only in-frame clones appear in the TCRdb table, and some are missing; sequencing was by immunoSEQ multiplex PCR. In the table there are about 150,000 clones, 90% of which are singletons. With 5 bases clipped from V and 12 bases from J, the junction kept 7 bases outside the gene matches. From germline, CDR1 is SGHAT and CDR2 FQDESV (reference sequence). The CDR3 is made up of 13 amino acids. Second-dose intervals of approximately 4 or approximately 12 weeks were pooled. Study-wide findings and caveats: Spike as a whole was targeted by vaccine-associated CD4 TCRs, dominant at 160-218 and 743-854. Within unmutated variant regions lay the reported targets of nearly half of spike-specific TCRs.

The sample consisted of peripheral blood, taken 28 days after the second AZD1222 dose. The sequence was collected from an adult who received the AZD1222 COVID-19 vaccine. This sequence joins TRBV11-1 and TRBJ2-1; 10 nucleotides agree with TRBD1. CDR3 DNA: TGTGCCAGCAGCCGACAGGGGGCTTATGGGCAGTTCTTC. Translating gives CASSRQGAYGQFF.